This record covers a single T cell receptor beta chain. The data were obtained in a study of CD8 T cells in Susac syndrome. The T cells that were sequenced for TCR beta were CD8+ and CD4+ cells from blood. An amount of RNA that ranged from roughly 0.45 to 1 ug was reverse transcribed with random hexamers. MiXCR, run by TCRdb on the immunoSEQ multiplex PCR reads, gives a single entry per CDR3 protein. The sample has about 180,000 distinct CDR3 sequences, about 95% seen once. The CDR3 extends over 12 amino acids. The J segment lost 11 bases and the V segment lost 5 bases, leaving 6 bases of the junction unmatched.

The sequenced material came from CD8+ T cells from PBMCs. The TCR comes from a human donor with multiple sclerosis. J is TRBJ2-3 and V is TRBV12-3 or TRBV12-4, with TRBD1 matching over 8 bases. CDR3 bases: TGTGCCAGCAGTCCGGACAGGGTAGAGCAGTATTTT. It translates to CASSPDRVEQYF.